This TCR beta chain was captured in a study of molecular identifiers for immune sequencing clone quantification. The germline V gene has CDR1 SGDLS and CDR2 YYNGEE. V was trimmed by 4 bases and J by 0 bases, leaving 8 bases between them. The CDR3 is 14 amino acids. The authors built bulk TCR libraries by previously described methods with listed TCR primers. TCRdb reprocessed the PCR reads with MiXCR, giving one entry per CDR3 protein. The data show 490,000 or so distinct CDR3 sequences, around 21% seen once. This TCR derives from a human donor in good health. Some libraries in this study had Jurkat cell RNA spiked in. Sequencing input: naive CD8+ T cells from blood, with Jurkat cell RNA spiked in. The sample's subset: FACS-sorted CD8+CD4-CCR7+CD45RA+ naive T cells. This chain joins TRBV9 and TRBJ1-3; no clear D gene. The CDR3 region is CASSQEGSGNTIYF. The CDR3 nucleotides are TGTGCCAGCAGCCAGGAGGGCTCTGGAAACACCATATATTTT.